This entry is about one T cell receptor beta chain. Its antigen remains unknown. Sequence at one end of the junction differs from germline and may be a read error. Time point denoted: patch test 1, 2 weeks after DPC sensitization. Treatment reported: therapeutic diphenylcyclopropenone sensitization with weekly scalp DPC. The CDR3 runs 12 residues. The germline CDR1 and CDR2 sequences are LGHNA and YSLEER. These data come from a study of human T cells and chemical hapten exposure. MiXCR, applied by TCRdb to the RACE reads, yields one record per CDR3 protein. The table records about 100,000 distinct CDR3 sequences, over 9.5% of them present only once. Study-level points and caveats: After DPC sensitization, TCRs above 1 in 1000 frequency showed no change. There was a positive correlation between PT1 expanded TCR counts and patch test score.

This TCR came from a man aged 40-49 years with alopecia areata. Some clones in this sample may be carry-over from other donors' samples. Sequencing used whole blood, obtained in connection with sensitization to the hapten diphenylcyclopropenone (DPC). The J gene is TRBJ2-7, the V gene TRBV4-3, with D possibly matching TRBD1 (7 bases). CDR3: CASSHAGGQIHF. The CDR3 DNA is TGCGCCAGCAGCCATGCCGGGGGACAGATTCACTTC.